This TCR beta chain comes out of a study of blood T cells in healthy people across ages. Study-level findings and limits: Diversity was higher, and naive CD4+ cells more numerous, in long-lived donors than in aged donors.

With a J-beta primer mix and a sample-barcoded 5' primer, a second PCR ran about 7 to 12 cycles. MiXCR, applied by TCRdb to the 5' RACE reads, yields one record per CDR3 protein. The sample lists around 1,500,000 distinct CDR3 sequences, about 30% seen once, with less than 9.5% in the top ten. Isolating PBMCs gave at least 6 million of these cells per sample. Points on this clonotype: No antigen is known for it. This clone may be a read error of a much larger clone one base away.

From germline, CDR1 is SQVTM and CDR2 ANQGSEA. V dropped 8 bases and J dropped 4 bases, with 20 bases sitting between them. The CDR3 runs 14 residues. This receptor was identified in a young woman in good health. Sequenced sample: blood. The chain recombines TRBV29-1 with TRBJ1-2, with D maybe TRBD1 (5 bases). CDR3 amino acids: CSMPLVAGGYGYTF. CDR3 bases: TGCAGCATGCCCCTTGTTGCCGGGGGCTATGGCTACACCTTC.